These 7 T cell receptor beta chains came from one sample sequenced in a study of T cell responses to AZD1222 COVID-19 vaccine. Only in-frame clones appear in the TCRdb table, and some are missing; sequencing was by immunoSEQ multiplex PCR. The sample has roughly 150,000 clones; about 89% are singletons. The starting material was peripheral blood, obtained on day 0 of AZD1222 vaccination. All receptors derive from an adult in good health.

The chain couples TRBV25-1 to TRBJ1-2; D remains ambiguous. CDR1 and CDR2 (germline): MGHDK, SYGVNS. The V end was cut by 5 bases, the J end by 4 bases, with 11 bases between. This CDR3 has 13 residues. The CDR3 here is CASSRKGRYGYTF. CDR3 nucleotides: TGTGCCAGCAGTCGTAAAGGGCGCTATGGCTACACCTTC.

The chain couples TRBV6-5 to TRBJ2-3, with D uncertain. Trimming took off 6 bases at V and 6 bases at J, with 16 bases between the two ends. The CDR3 totals 14 residues. CDR1 and CDR2 (germline): MNHEY, SVGAGI. The CDR3 here is CASSPLHGSDTQYF. The CDR3 coding sequence is TGTGCCAGCAGCCCCCTCCATGGGTCCGATACGCAGTATTTT.

The V call is TRBV19, the J call TRBJ1-1; D gene uncertain. CDR1 and CDR2 (germline): LNHDA, SQIVND (reference sequence). This CDR3 spans 15 amino acids. V lost 6 bases, J lost 5 bases, and 19 bases lay in between. DNA of the CDR3: TGTGCCAGTAGGGTACCGATGTACGGGCGGACTGAAGCTTTCTTT. It yields the protein CASRVPMYGRTEAFF.

The rearrangement joins TRBV3-1 (or the pseudogene TRBV3-2) to TRBJ2-1; 12 nucleotides line up with TRBD1. Germline values: CDR1 LGHDT, CDR2 YNNKEL (reference sequence). This CDR3 has 16 residues. Trimming cost V 5 bases and J 5 bases; bases outside gene matches: 7. The chain's CDR3 is CASSVPGQGAHNEQFF. The CDR3 DNA sequence: TGTGCCAGCAGCGTGCCGGGACAGGGGGCGCACAATGAGCAGTTCTTC.

The gene calls are TRBV5-1 and TRBJ2-2; D unclear. In germline, CDR1 is SGHRS, CDR2 YFSETQ. V lost 4 bases and J lost 0, with 10 bases in between. The CDR3 loop spans 15 amino acids. CDR3 protein: CASSPFGANTGELFF. The DNA for the CDR3 is TGCGCCAGCAGCCCATTTGGCGCGAACACCGGGGAGCTGTTTTTT.

The chain carries TRBV19 and TRBJ1-1; D call uncertain. V was clipped by 5 bases and J by 3 bases, with 16 bases between them. The CDR3 is 15 residues long. Germline V gives CDR1 LNHDA, CDR2 SQIVND (reference sequence). In nucleotides, the CDR3 is TGTGCCAGTAGTGTCATTGATCGGACCTACACTGAAGCTTTCTTT. Translating it yields CASSVIDRTYTEAFF.

The J gene is TRBJ2-5, the V gene TRBV18; D remains ambiguous. V gave up 3 bases and J gave up 4 bases, with 15 bases separating them. This CDR3 spans 15 amino acids. Germline-derived CDR1 and CDR2 are KGHSH and LQKENI. The CDR3 sequence: CASSPYDGRGETQYF. The DNA of the CDR3 is TGTGCCAGCTCACCCTACGACGGCAGAGGAGAGACCCAGTACTTC. The full variable domain, with the rest looked up from reference TRBV18 and TRBJ2-5, is NAGVMQNPRHLVRRRGQEARLRCSPMKGHSHVYWYRQLPEEGLKFMVYLQKENIIDESGMPKERFSAEFPKEGPSILRIQQVVRGDSAAYFCASSPYDGRGETQYFGPGTRLLVL.